The next 10 T cell receptor beta chains were all read from a single sample in a study of T-cell memory formation after mild COVID-19. Via MiXCR, TCRdb re-called the 5' RACE reads, giving one row per CDR3 protein. The sample lists fewer than 500,000 distinct CDR3 sequences; around 27% were seen once. Sequencing was performed on PBMCs or a T cell subset sorted from them (not recorded which). Receptor source: an adult woman who had mild COVID-19 (a few samples of this study predate the infection). Cell type and time point are not known.

This clonotype was picked up a small number of times. This rearrangement joins TRBV12-3 or TRBV12-4 to TRBJ2-7; D might be TRBD2 (7 bases). There are 15 residues in the CDR3. V was trimmed by 3 bases and J by 9 bases, leaving 21 bases between them. The CDR3 here is CASSFGGAVLSVQYF. The CDR3 DNA is TGTGCCAGCAGTTTTGGGGGGGCCGTTCTCTCAGTGCAGTACTTC.

This clonotype was seen a handful of times. The J gene is TRBJ1-5, the V gene TRBV5-5; D uncertain. Germline V gene data show CDR1 as SGHKS and CDR2 as YYEKEE (reference sequence). Trimming shortened V by 0 bases and J by 7 bases, and 17 bases separated the two germline ends. CDR3 length: 16 amino acids. In nucleotides, the CDR3 is TGTGCCAGCAGCTTGGCCCGCACTGTGGGCGGCCAGCCCCAGCATTTT. Its protein product is CASSLARTVGGQPQHF. Drawing the rest from reference TRBV5-5 and TRBJ1-5, the complete variable domain is DAGVTQSPTHLIKTRGQQVTLRCSPISGHKSVSWYQQVLGQGPQFIFQYYEKEERGRGNFPDRFSARQFPNYSSELNVNALLLGDSALYLCASSLARTVGGQPQHFGDGTRLSIL.

The rearrangement uses TRBV29-1 and TRBJ2-7, with 8 bases identical to TRBD1. The CDR3 is 14 amino acids. The germline V gene has CDR1 SQVTM and CDR2 ANQGSEA. With V trimmed by 6 bases and J by 2 bases, 9 bases remained unmatched. The CDR3 sequence is CSVLETGAPYEQYF. The CDR3 DNA reads TGCAGCGTCTTAGAGACAGGGGCCCCCTACGAGCAGTACTTC.

This chain connects TRBV14 to TRBJ2-1, with 9 bases that match TRBD1. There are 15 residues in the CDR3. Germline V gene lookup returns CDR1 SGHDN and CDR2 FVKESK. V was clipped by 0 bases and J by 8 bases; unmatched bases: 5. Written as DNA, the CDR3 is TGTGCCAGCAGCCAAGATTGGGACAGGGAGCATGAGCAGTTCTTC. It yields the protein CASSQDWDREHEQFF.

This clonotype has a handful of counts. The chain employs TRBV7-2 and TRBJ1-2; the D is unclear. The CDR3 sequence is 16 residues long. Germline V lookup: CDR1 SGHTA, CDR2 FQGNSA. With 1 base removed from V and 1 base from J, the gap between germline ends came to 13 bases. The CDR3 sequence is CASSLDGAALNYGYTF. The CDR3 DNA is TGTGCCAGCAGCTTAGATGGAGCGGCCCTTAACTATGGCTACACCTTC.

The CDR3 bases are TGTGCCACCAGTGATTTGTGCCCGAGGGGGACTGAAGCTTTCTTT. This codes for CATSDLCPRGTEAFF. The chain carries TRBV24-1 and TRBJ1-1; possibly TRBD1 for D (6 bases). Between the trimmed V and J ends, which lost 0 bases and 5 bases, there was a span of 12 bases. The CDR3 runs 15 residues. Germline V gene data show CDR1 as KGHDR and CDR2 as SFDVKD.

CDR3 sequence: CASSFPGPEFF. The CDR3, as DNA: TGTGCCAGCAGCTTCCCGGGGCCTGAGTTCTTC. The chain recombines TRBV7-2 with TRBJ2-1; D may correspond to TRBD1 or TRBD2 (5 bases each). CDR3 size: 11 residues. CDR1 is SGHTA and CDR2 is FQGNSA in the germline V gene. The V and J ends lost 3 bases and 14 bases respectively, with 11 bases between them.

This clonotype was observed a handful of times. The CDR3 sequence is CSARDPAGRPNEQFF. In DNA, the CDR3 is TGCAGTGCTAGAGATCCCGCAGGGCGCCCCAATGAGCAGTTCTTC. J is TRBJ2-1 and V is TRBV20-1; a weak D match, TRBD1 (5 bases). This CDR3 is built from 15 residues. From germline, CDR1 is DFQATT and CDR2 SNEGSKA (reference sequence). V was pared by 0 bases and J by 6 bases, with 15 bases between.

The V and J genes are TRBV11-3 and TRBJ2-5; 9 bases fit TRBD1. The CDR3 runs to 13 residues. Germline loops: CDR1 SGHNT, CDR2 YENEEA. Losses at the gene ends were 5 bases for V and 7 bases for J; bases not matched to a gene: 5. This chain's CDR3 is CASSPRQGVTQYF. Here the CDR3 DNA reads TGTGCCAGCAGCCCAAGACAGGGGGTGACCCAGTACTTC.

This clonotype was seen only a few times. The J gene is TRBJ2-7, the V gene TRBV7-9; D is perhaps TRBD2 (5 bases). Germline CDR1 SEHNR, CDR2 FQNEAQ (reference sequence). The CDR3 runs 16 residues. Trimming stripped 5 bases from V and 2 bases from J, with 19 bases between. Here the CDR3 reads CASSQSERSPTYEQYF. As DNA, the CDR3 is TGTGCCAGCAGCCAAAGCGAGCGGTCCCCAACCTACGAGCAGTACTTC. Looking up the rest from reference TRBV7-9 and TRBJ2-7 gives the full variable domain: DTGVSQNPRHKITKRGQNVTFRCDPISEHNRLYWYRQTLGQGPEFLTYFQNEAQLEKSRLLSDRFSAERPKGSFSTLEIQRTEQGDSAMYLCASSQSERSPTYEQYFGPGTRLTVT.